This entry is about one T cell receptor (beta chain). Its cognate antigen is unknown. The CDR3 has 16 amino acids. CDR1 is LNHDA and CDR2 is SQIVND in the germline V gene (reference sequence). The ends lost 8 bases at V and 9 bases at J; junction bases unmatched: 17. Generated by immunoSEQ multiplex PCR, the TCRdb table keeps only in-frame clones and is missing some. The data contain some 62,000 clones, roughly four fifths of them singletons. Time point denoted: week 47, end of study. The content of each vaccine dose was 300 ug of mutant IDH1 20-mer peptide, and topical imiquimod accompanied it. Across weeks 1, 3, 5, 7, 11, 15, 19 and 23, patients received a vaccination each time, eight in all. This specimen comes from a study of a mutant IDH1 vaccine in newly diagnosed glioma. Study details: Vaccines began 4-6 weeks after radiotherapy alone, or with temozolomide cycles. Visit V12 was conducted at week 35 as the safety follow-up. Visit V13 came later, at week 47.

Study results and limitations: Immune responses induced by the vaccine were seen in roughly 93% of patients, spanning multiple MHC alleles.

Sequences were derived from PBMCs, sampled from a glioma patient whose treatment included an IDH1 peptide vaccine. The rearrangement uses TRBV19 and TRBJ2-1; 9 bases are a match to TRBD2. This clonotype was sampled from a man younger than 45 with glioma. CDR3 amino acids: CASQPWVAGVGSEQFF. In DNA form, the CDR3 reads TGTGCCAGTCAACCCTGGGTAGCGGGGGTAGGGAGTGAGCAGTTCTTC.